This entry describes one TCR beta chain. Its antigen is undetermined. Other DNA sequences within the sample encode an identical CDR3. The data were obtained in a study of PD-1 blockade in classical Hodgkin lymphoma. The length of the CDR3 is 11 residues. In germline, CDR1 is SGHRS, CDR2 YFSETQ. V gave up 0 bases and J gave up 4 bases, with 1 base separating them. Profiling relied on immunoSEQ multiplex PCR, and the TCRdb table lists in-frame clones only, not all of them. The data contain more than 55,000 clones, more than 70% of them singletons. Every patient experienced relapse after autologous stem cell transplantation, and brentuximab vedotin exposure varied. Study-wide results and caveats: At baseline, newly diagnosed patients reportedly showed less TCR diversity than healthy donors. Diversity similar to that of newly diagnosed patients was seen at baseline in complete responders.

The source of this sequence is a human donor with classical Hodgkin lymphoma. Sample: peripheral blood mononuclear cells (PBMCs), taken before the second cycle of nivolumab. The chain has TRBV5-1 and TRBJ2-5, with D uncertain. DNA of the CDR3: TGCGCCAGCAGCTTGGCAGAGACCCAGTACTTC. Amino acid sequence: CASSLAETQYF.